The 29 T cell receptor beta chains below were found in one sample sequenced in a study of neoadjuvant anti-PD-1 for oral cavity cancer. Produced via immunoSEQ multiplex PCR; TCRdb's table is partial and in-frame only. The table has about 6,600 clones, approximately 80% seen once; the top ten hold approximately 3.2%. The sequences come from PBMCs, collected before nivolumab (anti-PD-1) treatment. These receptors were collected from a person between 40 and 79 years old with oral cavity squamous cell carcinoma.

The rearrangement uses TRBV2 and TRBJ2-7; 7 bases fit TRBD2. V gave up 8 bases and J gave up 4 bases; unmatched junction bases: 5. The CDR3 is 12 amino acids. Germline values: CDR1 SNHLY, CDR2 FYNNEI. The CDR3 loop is CASGDYLYEQYF. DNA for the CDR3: TGTGCCAGCGGGGACTACCTTTACGAGCAGTACTTC. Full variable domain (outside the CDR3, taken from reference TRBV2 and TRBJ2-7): EPEVTQTPSHQVTQMGQEVILRCVPISNHLYFYWYRQILGQKVEFLVSFYNNEISEKSEIFDDQFSVERPDGSNFTLKIRSTKLEDSAMYFCASGDYLYEQYFGPGTRLTVT.

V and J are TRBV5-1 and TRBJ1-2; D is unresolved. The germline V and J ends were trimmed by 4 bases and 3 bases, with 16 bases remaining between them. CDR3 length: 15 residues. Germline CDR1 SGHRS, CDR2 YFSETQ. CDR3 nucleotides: TGCGCCAGCAGCGTTGGGAGGGTCGTCGACTATGGCTACACCTTC. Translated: CASSVGRVVDYGYTF.

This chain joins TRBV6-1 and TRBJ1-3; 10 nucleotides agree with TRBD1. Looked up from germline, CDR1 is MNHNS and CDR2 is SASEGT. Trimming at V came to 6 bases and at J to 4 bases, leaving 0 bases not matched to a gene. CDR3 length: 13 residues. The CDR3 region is CASRTGGGNTIYF. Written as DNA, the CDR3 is TGTGCCAGCAGGACAGGGGGCGGAAACACCATATATTTT.

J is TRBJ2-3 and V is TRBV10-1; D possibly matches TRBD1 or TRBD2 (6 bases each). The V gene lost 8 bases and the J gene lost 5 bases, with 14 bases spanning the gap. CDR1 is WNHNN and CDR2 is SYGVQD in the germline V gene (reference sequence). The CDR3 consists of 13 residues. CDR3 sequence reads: CASSPGAQDTQYF. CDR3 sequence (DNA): TGCGCCAGCTCCCCGGGGGCCCAAGATACGCAGTATTTT.

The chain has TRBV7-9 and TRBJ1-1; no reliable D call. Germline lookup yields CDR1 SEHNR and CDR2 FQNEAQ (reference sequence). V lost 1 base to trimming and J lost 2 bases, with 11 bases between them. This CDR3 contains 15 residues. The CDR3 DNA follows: TGTGCCAGCAGCTTAGGCCCAGTGATTAACACTGAAGCTTTCTTT. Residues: CASSLGPVINTEAFF. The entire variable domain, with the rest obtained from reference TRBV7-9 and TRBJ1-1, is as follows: DTGVSQNPRHKITKRGQNVTFRCDPISEHNRLYWYRQTLGQGPEFLTYFQNEAQLEKSRLLSDRFSAERPKGSFSTLEIQRTEQGDSAMYLCASSLGPVINTEAFFGQGTRLTVV.

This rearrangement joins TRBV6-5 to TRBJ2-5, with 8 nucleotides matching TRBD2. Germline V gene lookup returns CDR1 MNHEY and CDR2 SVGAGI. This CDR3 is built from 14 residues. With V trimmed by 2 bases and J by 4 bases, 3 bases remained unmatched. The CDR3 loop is CASSYAGGPETQYF. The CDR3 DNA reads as TGTGCCAGCAGTTACGCGGGGGGCCCAGAGACCCAGTACTTC.

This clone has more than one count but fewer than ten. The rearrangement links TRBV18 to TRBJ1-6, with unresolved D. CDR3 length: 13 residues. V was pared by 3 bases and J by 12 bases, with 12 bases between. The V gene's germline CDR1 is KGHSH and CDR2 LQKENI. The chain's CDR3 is CASSPQVEGPLHF. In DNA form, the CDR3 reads TGTGCCAGCTCACCTCAAGTCGAGGGACCCCTCCACTTT. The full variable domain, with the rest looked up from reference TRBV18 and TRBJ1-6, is NAGVMQNPRHLVRRRGQEARLRCSPMKGHSHVYWYRQLPEEGLKFMVYLQKENIIDESGMPKERFSAEFPKEGPSILRIQQVVRGDSAAYFCASSPQVEGPLHFGNGTRLTVT.

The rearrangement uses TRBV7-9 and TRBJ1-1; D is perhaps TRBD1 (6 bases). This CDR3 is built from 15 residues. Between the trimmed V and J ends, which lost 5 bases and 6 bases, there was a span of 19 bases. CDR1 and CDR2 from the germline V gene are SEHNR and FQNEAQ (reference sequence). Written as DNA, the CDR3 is TGTGCCAGCAGCCTCAGACAGGCCTCGGTAGCTGAAGCTTTCTTT. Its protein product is CASSLRQASVAEAFF. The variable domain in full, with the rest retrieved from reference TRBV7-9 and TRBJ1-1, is DTGVSQNPRHKITKRGQNVTFRCDPISEHNRLYWYRQTLGQGPEFLTYFQNEAQLEKSRLLSDRFSAERPKGSFSTLEIQRTEQGDSAMYLCASSLRQASVAEAFFGQGTRLTVV.

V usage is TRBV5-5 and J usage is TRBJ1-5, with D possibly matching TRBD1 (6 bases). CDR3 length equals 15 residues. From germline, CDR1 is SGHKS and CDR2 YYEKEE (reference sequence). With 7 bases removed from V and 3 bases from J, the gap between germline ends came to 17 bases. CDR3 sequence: CASAEDWDNNQPQHF. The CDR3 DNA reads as TGTGCCAGCGCCGAGGATTGGGACAACAATCAGCCCCAGCATTTT. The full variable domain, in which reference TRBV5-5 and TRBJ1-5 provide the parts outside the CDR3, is DAGVTQSPTHLIKTRGQQVTLRCSPISGHKSVSWYQQVLGQGPQFIFQYYEKEERGRGNFPDRFSARQFPNYSSELNVNALLLGDSALYLCASAEDWDNNQPQHFGDGTRLSIL.

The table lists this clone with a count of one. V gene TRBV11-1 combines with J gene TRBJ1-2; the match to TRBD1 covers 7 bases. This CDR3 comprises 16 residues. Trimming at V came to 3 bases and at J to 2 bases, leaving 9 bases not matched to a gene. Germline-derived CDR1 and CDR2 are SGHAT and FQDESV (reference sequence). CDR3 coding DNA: TGTGCCAGCAGCTTTGGGGACAGCAATGGGAACTATGGCTACACCTTC. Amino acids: CASSFGDSNGNYGYTF.

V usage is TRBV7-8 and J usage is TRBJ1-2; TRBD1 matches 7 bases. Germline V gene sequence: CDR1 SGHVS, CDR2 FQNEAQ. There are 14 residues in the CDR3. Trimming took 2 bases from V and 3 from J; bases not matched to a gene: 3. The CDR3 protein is CASSLSRGDYGYTF. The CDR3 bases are TGTGCCAGCAGCTTATCCAGGGGGGACTATGGCTACACCTTC.

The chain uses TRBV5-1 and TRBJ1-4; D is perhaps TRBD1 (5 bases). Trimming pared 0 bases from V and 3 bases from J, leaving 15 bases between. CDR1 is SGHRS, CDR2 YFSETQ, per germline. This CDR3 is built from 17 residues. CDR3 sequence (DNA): TGCGCCAGCAGCTTGGACGGACAAGGGTCTTCTAATGAAAAACTGTTTTTT. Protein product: CASSLDGQGSSNEKLFF.

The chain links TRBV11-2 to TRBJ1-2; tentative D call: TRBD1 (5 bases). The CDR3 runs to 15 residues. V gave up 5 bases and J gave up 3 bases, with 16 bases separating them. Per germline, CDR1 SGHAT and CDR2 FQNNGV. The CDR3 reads CASSVGRGAHYGYTF. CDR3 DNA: TGTGCCAGCAGCGTTGGGAGAGGGGCTCACTATGGCTACACCTTC.

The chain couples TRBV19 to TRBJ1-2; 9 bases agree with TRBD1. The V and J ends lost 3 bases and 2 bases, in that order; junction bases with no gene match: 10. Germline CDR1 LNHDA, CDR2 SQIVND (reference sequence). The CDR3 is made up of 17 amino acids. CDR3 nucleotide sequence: TGTGCCAGTAGTATCGGAACTGGGACAGGGAAAAACTATGGCTACACCTTC. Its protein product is CASSIGTGTGKNYGYTF.

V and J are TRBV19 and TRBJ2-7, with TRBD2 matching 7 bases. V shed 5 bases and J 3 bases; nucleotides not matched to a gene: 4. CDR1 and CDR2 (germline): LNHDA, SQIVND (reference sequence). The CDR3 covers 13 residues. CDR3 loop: CASSSSGYYEQYF. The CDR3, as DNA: TGTGCCAGTAGTTCTAGCGGTTACTACGAGCAGTACTTC.

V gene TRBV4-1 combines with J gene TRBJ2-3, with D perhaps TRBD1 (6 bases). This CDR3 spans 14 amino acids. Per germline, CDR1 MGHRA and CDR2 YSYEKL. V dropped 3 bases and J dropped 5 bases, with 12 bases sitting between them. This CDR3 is CASSHTGFGDTQYF. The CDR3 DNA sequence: TGCGCCAGCAGCCACACAGGGTTTGGAGATACGCAGTATTTT.

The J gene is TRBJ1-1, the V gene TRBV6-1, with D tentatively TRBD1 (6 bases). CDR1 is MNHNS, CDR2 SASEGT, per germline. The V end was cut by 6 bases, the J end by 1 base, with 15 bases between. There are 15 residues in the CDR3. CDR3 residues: CASRPIGQKNTEAFF. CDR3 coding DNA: TGTGCCAGCAGACCTATTGGACAGAAGAACACTGAAGCTTTCTTT.

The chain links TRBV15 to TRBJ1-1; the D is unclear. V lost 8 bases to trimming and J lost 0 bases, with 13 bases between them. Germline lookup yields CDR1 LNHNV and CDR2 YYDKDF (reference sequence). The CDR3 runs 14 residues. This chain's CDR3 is CATGRGDLNTEAFF. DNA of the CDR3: TGTGCCACCGGACGTGGAGATCTGAACACTGAAGCTTTCTTT.

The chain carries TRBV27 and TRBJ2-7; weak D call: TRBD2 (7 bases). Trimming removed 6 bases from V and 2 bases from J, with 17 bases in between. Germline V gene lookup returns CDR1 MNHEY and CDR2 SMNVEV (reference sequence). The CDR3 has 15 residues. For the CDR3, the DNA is TGTGCCAGCAGCCCGAGGGGGGGGGCCCCCTACGAGCAGTACTTC. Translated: CASSPRGGAPYEQYF.

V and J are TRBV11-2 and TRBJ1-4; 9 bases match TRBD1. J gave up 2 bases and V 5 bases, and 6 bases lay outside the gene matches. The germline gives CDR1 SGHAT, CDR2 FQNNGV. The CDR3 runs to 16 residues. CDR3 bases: TGTGCCAGCAGCGACAGGGGGAGAAGGACTAATGAAAAACTGTTTTTT. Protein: CASSDRGRRTNEKLFF.

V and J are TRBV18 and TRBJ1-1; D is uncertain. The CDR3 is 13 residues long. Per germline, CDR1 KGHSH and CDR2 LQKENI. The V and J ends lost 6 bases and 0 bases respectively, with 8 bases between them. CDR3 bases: TGTGCCAGCTCGGGAGGGTTGAACACTGAAGCTTTCTTT. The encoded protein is CASSGGLNTEAFF.

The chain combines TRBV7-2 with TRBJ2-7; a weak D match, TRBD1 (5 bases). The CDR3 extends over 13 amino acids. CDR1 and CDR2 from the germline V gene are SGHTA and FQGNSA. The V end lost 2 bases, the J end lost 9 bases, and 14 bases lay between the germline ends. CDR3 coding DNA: TGTGCCAGCAGCTTAAGATGGGGCCCCGGGCAGTACTTC. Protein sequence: CASSLRWGPGQYF.

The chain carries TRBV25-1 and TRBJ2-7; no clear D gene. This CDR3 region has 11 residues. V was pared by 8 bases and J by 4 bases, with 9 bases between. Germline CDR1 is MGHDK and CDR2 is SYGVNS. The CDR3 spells CASRSVYEQYF. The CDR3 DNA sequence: TGTGCCAGCCGTAGTGTATACGAGCAGTACTTC.

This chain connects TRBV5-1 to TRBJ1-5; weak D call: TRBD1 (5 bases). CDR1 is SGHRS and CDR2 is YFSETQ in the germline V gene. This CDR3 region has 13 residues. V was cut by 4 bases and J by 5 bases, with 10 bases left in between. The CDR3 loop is CASSQGLDQPQHF. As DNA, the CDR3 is TGCGCCAGCAGCCAGGGTCTCGATCAGCCCCAGCATTTT.

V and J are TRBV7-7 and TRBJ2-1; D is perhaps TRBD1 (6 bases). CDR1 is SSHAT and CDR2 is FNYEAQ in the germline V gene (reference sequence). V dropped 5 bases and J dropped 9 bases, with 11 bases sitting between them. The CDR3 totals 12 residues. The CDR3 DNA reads TGTGCCAGCAGCGTGAGAGGGGGTGAGCAGTTCTTC. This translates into CASSVRGGEQFF.

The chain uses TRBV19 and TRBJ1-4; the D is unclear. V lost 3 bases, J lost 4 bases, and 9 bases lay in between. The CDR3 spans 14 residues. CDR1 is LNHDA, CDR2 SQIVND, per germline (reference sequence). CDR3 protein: CASSIRAVNEKLFF. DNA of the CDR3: TGTGCCAGTAGTATCCGAGCCGTTAATGAAAAACTGTTTTTT.

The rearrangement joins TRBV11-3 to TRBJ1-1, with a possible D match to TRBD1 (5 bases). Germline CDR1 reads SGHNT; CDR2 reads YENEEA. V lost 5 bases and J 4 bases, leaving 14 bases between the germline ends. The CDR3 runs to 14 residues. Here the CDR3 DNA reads TGTGCCAGCAGCCCCACTGGGGGGTCCACTGAAGCTTTCTTT. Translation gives CASSPTGGSTEAFF.

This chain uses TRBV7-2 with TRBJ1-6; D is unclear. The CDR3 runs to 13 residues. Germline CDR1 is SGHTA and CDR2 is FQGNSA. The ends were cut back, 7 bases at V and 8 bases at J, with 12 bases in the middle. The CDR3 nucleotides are TGTGCCAGCAATGGGCAGATTGATTCACCCCTCCACTTT. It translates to CASNGQIDSPLHF.

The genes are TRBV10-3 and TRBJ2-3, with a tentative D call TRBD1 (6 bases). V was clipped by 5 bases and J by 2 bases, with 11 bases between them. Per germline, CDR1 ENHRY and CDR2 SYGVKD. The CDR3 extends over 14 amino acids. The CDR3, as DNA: TGTGCCATCAGTACCGGGGACAACACAGATACGCAGTATTTT. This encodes CAISTGDNTDTQYF.